The rows below give T cell receptor beta chains drawn from one sample of a study of shared clonotypes between healthy human individuals. Sequencing was performed with immunoSEQ multiplex PCR; in TCRdb, only in-frame clones are kept and a portion is missing. The repertoire holds approximately 470,000 clones, with approximately 84% as singletons. The material sequenced was PBMCs. Source of these receptors: a woman aged 40 to 50 in good health. Some clones in this sample may be carry-over from other donors' samples. Both conserved end residues are part of each CDR3. A D gene is named only where the DNA matches it firmly. Expanded clones get a size class; other rows say once, few or many, or leave the size out.

clone_size,d_call,j_call,v_call,cdr3_aa,cdr3_nt
few,.,TRBJ2-7,TRBV4-3,CASSQVGAAGYEQYF,TGCGCCAGCAGCCAAGTAGGGGCGGCGGGATACGAGCAGTACTTC
few,.,TRBJ2-1,TRBV19,CASSVAFFNEQFF,TGTGCCAGTAGTGTGGCGTTTTTCAATGAGCAGTTCTTC
.,TRBD1,TRBJ2-2,TRBV27,CASSLFGTGGSGELFF,TGTGCCAGCAGTTTATTTGGGACAGGGGGTTCCGGGGAGCTGTTTTTT
.,.,TRBJ1-2,TRBV5-1,CASRATDSMGGYTF,TGCGCCAGCAGGGCGACCGACTCCATGGGCGGCTACACCTTC
few,.,TRBJ1-3,TRBV10-3,CAISDWGDGSGNTIYF,TGTGCCATCAGTGATTGGGGGGACGGCTCTGGAAACACCATATATTTT
once,.,TRBJ1-1,TRBV19,CASSTPGSPSTEAFF,TGTGCCAGTAGTACCCCGGGCAGCCCCTCAACTGAAGCTTTCTTT
many,.,TRBJ1-1,TRBV29-1,CSVKGGARVTEAFF,TGCAGCGTCAAAGGGGGTGCTAGAGTCACTGAAGCTTTCTTT
.,TRBD1,TRBJ1-3,TRBV4-2,CASSQERTGGTGNTIYF,TGTGCCAGCAGCCAAGAACGAACAGGGGGCACTGGAAACACCATATATTTT
.,.,TRBJ2-7,TRBV4-1,CASSQVPGHPYEQYF,TGCGCCAGCAGCCAAGTGCCGGGACACCCCTACGAGCAGTACTTC
.,.,TRBJ2-2,TRBV10-1,CASSVSRAGEAGELFF,TGCGCCAGCAGTGTTTCTCGGGCAGGGGAGGCCGGGGAGCTGTTTTTT
.,.,TRBJ2-7,TRBV18,CASSALGNEQYF,TGTGCCAGCTCAGCCCTGGGGAACGAGCAGTACTTC
.,.,TRBJ2-2,TRBV9,CASSAPTYTGELFF,TGTGCCAGCAGCGCCCCCACGTACACCGGGGAGCTGTTTTTT
.,.,TRBJ2-7,TRBV5-8,CASSLRLSSEQYF,TGTGCCAGCAGCTTACGACTGAGCTCCGAGCAGTACTTC
.,.,TRBJ2-7,TRBV6-6,CASNSRTYEQYF,TGTGCCAGCAACTCACGAACCTACGAGCAGTACTTC
.,TRBD2,TRBJ2-7,TRBV28,CASRTIAGRGLYEQYF,TGTGCCAGCAGAACCATAGCGGGAAGGGGCCTATACGAGCAGTACTTC
.,.,TRBJ2-2,TRBV5-1,CASSLDTRSDGELFF,TGCGCCAGCAGCTTGGACACCCGGTCAGACGGGGAGCTGTTTTTT
.,.,TRBJ2-7,TRBV6-1,CASSVWSGPSYEQYF,TGTGCCAGCAGTGTCTGGTCAGGGCCATCCTACGAGCAGTACTTC
.,.,TRBJ2-1,TRBV7-9,CASTWGGSASSYNEQFF,TGTGCCAGCACCTGGGGAGGTAGCGCAAGCTCCTACAATGAGCAGTTCTTC
many,TRBD1,TRBJ2-7,TRBV6-1,CASSGRQGAYEQYF,TGTGCCAGCAGTGGACGACAGGGGGCCTACGAGCAGTACTTC
.,TRBD1,TRBJ2-2,TRBV18,CASSPLDRGPSGELFF,TGTGCCAGCTCACCGCTAGACAGGGGCCCGTCCGGGGAGCTGTTTTTT
.,TRBD1,TRBJ1-2,TRBV27,CASSLGTGGAAYGYTF,TGTGCCAGCAGTTTAGGGACAGGGGGGGCGGCCTATGGCTACACCTTC
.,.,TRBJ2-7,TRBV6-5,CASISNSARSEQYF,TGTGCCAGCATCTCCAATAGCGCCCGATCTGAGCAGTACTTC
.,TRBD2,TRBJ2-3,TRBV9,CASSDPTSGGRGTQYF,TGTGCCAGCAGCGACCCCACTAGCGGGGGCAGGGGTACGCAGTATTTT
.,.,TRBJ1-3,TRBV7-8,CASSPLQGYSGNTIYF,TGTGCCAGCAGCCCCCTGCAGGGCTACTCTGGAAACACCATATATTTT
.,TRBD2,TRBJ2-7,TRBV5-1,CASSLEGGESDEQYF,TGCGCCAGCAGCTTGGAGGGAGGGGAATCCGACGAGCAGTACTTC
.,.,TRBJ2-1,TRBV5-1,CASSLDNGFGGEQFF,TGCGCCAGCAGCTTGGACAATGGATTCGGTGGTGAGCAGTTCTTC
.,.,TRBJ2-1,TRBV5-1,CASSPGSQSYNEQFF,TGCGCCAGCAGTCCAGGGTCCCAGAGTTACAATGAGCAGTTCTTC
few,.,TRBJ2-1,TRBV2,CASSQGGGRAYNEQFF,TGTGCCAGCAGCCAAGGGGGTGGGAGGGCCTACAATGAGCAGTTCTTC
.,.,TRBJ2-2,TRBV4-1,CASSQGTPNTGELFF,TGCGCCAGCAGCCAGGGGACCCCGAACACCGGGGAGCTGTTTTTT
.,TRBD2,TRBJ2-2,TRBV7-3,CASSLTGTSGSDGELFF,TGTGCCAGCAGCTTAACTGGGACTAGCGGGAGTGACGGGGAGCTGTTTTTT
many,.,TRBJ2-1,TRBV19,CASRGVHEQFF,TGTGCCAGTAGGGGGGTCCATGAGCAGTTCTTC
.,.,TRBJ2-1,TRBV11-2,CASSPDRHNEQFF,TGTGCCAGCAGCCCGGACCGACACAATGAGCAGTTCTTC
many,.,TRBJ2-5,TRBV7-7,CASSLGLLPRTQYF,TGTGCCAGCAGCTTGGGGCTCCTGCCGCGGACCCAGTACTTC
once,.,TRBJ1-1,TRBV23-1,CASSQSRFYTEAFF,TGCGCCAGCAGTCAATCTCGTTTTTACACTGAAGCTTTCTTT
.,.,TRBJ2-2,TRBV5-1,CASSLAQGFDGELFF,TGCGCCAGCAGCTTGGCCCAGGGGTTTGACGGGGAGCTGTTTTTT
.,.,TRBJ1-4,TRBV27,CASSFPTRAREGEKLFF,TGTGCCAGCAGTTTTCCGACACGGGCCAGGGAGGGTGAAAAACTGTTTTTT
once,.,TRBJ1-5,TRBV4-2,CASSQDLRQDNQPQHF,TGTGCCAGCAGCCAAGATCTTCGTCAGGATAATCAGCCCCAGCATTTT
.,.,TRBJ2-5,TRBV19,CASSMDNGKETQYF,TGTGCCAGTAGTATGGATAACGGCAAAGAGACCCAGTACTTC
once,.,TRBJ1-4,TRBV9,CASSVGGPEKLFF,TGTGCCAGCAGCGTAGGAGGTCCGGAAAAACTGTTTTTT
.,.,TRBJ2-7,TRBV6-5,CASSYRDAYEQYF,TGTGCCAGCAGCTATCGGGACGCCTACGAGCAGTACTTC
.,TRBD1,TRBJ2-1,TRBV5-6,CASSPLRGQGGVEQFF,TGTGCCAGCAGCCCTCTCAGAGGACAGGGGGGTGTTGAGCAGTTCTTC
.,.,TRBJ2-5,TRBV18,CASLRWDILHF,TGTGCCAGCCTAAGATGGGACATCTTGCACTTC
few,.,TRBJ1-2,TRBV14,CASSQRSPNYGYTF,TGTGCCAGCAGCCAAAGGAGTCCTAACTATGGCTACACCTTC